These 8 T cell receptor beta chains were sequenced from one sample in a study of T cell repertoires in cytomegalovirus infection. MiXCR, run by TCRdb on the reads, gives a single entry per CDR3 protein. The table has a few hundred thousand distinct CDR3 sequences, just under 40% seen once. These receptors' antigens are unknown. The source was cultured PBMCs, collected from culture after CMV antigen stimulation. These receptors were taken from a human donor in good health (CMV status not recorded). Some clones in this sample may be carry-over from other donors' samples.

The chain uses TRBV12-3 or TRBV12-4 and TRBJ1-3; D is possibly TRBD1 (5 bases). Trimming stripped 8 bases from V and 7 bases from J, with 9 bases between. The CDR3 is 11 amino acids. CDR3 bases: TGTGCCAGCGATTGGGGGAACACCATATATTTT. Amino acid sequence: CASDWGNTIYF.

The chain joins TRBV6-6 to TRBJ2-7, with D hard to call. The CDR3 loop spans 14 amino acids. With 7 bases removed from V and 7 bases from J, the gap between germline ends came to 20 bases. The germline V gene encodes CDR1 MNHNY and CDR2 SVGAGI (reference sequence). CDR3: CASTPRSNSGEQYF. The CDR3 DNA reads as TGTGCCAGCACCCCACGTAGCAACAGTGGGGAGCAGTACTTC.

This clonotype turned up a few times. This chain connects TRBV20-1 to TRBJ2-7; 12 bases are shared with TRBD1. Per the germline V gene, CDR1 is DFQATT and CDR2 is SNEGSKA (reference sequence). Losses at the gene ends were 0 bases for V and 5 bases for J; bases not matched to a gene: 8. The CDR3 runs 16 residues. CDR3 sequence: CSARDATGQGANEQYF. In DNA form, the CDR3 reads TGCAGTGCTAGAGACGCCACGGGACAGGGGGCCAACGAGCAGTACTTC.

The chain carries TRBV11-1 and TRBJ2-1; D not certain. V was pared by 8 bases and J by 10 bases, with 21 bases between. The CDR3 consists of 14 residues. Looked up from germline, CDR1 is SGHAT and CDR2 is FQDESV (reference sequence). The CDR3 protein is CASETSTQTPEQFF. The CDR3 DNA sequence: TGTGCCAGCGAAACCTCTACCCAGACCCCCGAGCAGTTCTTC.

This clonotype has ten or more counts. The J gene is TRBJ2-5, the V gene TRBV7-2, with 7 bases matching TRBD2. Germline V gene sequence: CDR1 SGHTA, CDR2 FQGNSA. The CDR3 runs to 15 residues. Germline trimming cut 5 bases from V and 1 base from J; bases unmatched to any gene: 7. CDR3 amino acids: CASSHSGPPQETQYF. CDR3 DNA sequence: TGTGCCAGCAGCCATAGCGGGCCTCCCCAAGAGACCCAGTACTTC.

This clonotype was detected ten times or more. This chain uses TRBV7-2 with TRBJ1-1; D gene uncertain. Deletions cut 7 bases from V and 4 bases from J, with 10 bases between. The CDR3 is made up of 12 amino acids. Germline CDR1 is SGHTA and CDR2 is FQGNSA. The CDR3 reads CASTNPGTEAFF. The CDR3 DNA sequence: TGTGCCAGCACGAACCCCGGCACTGAAGCTTTCTTT.

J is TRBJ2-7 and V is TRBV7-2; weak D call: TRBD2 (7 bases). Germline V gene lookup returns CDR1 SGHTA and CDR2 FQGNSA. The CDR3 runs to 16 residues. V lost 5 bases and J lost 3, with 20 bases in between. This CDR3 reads CASSTRGGGAFYEQYF. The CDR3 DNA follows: TGTGCCAGCAGCACCCGTGGGGGGGGCGCTTTCTACGAGCAGTACTTC.

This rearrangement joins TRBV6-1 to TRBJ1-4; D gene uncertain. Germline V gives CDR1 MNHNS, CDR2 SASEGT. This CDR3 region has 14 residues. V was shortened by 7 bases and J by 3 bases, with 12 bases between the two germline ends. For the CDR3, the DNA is TGTGCCAGCAAGAACAGTTTAGCTAATGAAAAACTGTTTTTT. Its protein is CASKNSLANEKLFF.